This TCR beta chain was captured in a study of cytomegalovirus exposure and HLA in healthy donors. Study-level points and caveats: Further analysis, carried out later, found HLA-associated TCR beta chains more clonally expanded than equally common other chains. As a later analysis showed, several of the most significant clusters appeared to be linked to common viral pathogens. Earlier results showed most TCR beta V segments being productive about 87% or about 30% of the time. Association with HLA alleles at 0.05 false discovery rate was found for roughly 17,000 TCR beta sequences in a later analysis.

About this clone itself: Its antigen is unknown.

The CDR3 is 14 residues long. Unmatched junction bases numbered 7, after V lost 3 bases and J lost 8 bases. Germline loops: CDR1 ENHRY, CDR2 SYGVKD. The PCR used 60 Vbeta and 13 Jbeta primers. Assay used: immunoSEQ multiplex PCR; TCRdb lists only in-frame clones, some missing. The sample consists of around 110,000 clones, around 85% of them appearing once. The rearrangement joins TRBV10-3 to TRBJ2-1; 7 nucleotides align to TRBD2. The material sequenced was PBMCs. This clonotype was obtained from a man younger than 45 in good health and CMV-seronegative. The CDR3 is CAISESGTKDEQFF. CDR3 sequence (DNA): TGTGCCATCAGTGAAAGCGGGACGAAGGATGAGCAGTTCTTC.